One sample yielded the 13 T cell receptor beta chains listed below, sequenced in a study of T cell repertoires in cytomegalovirus infection. These receptors have no known antigen. In TCRdb, the reads were re-called with MiXCR into one record per CDR3 protein. Of tens of thousands of distinct CDR3 sequences in the sample, more than 20% were seen once. The sample was CD8+ T cells from cultured PBMCs, taken from culture after CMV antigen stimulation. The receptors were sampled from a human donor in good health (CMV status not recorded). Some clones in this sample may be carry-over from other donors' samples.

This clonotype has a handful of counts. This chain joins TRBV11-3 and TRBJ2-3; the D is unclear. V lost 1 base and J 6 bases, leaving 8 bases between the germline ends. The CDR3 consists of 13 residues. Germline assignment: CDR1 SGHNT and CDR2 YENEEA. CDR3 nucleotides: TGTGCCAGCAGCTTAGTCCCCGGGGATACGCAGTATTTT. Translation: CASSLVPGDTQYF.

This clonotype has ten or more counts. This sequence joins TRBV6-2 or TRBV6-3 and TRBJ2-7; TRBD1 aligns across 7 bases. The germline gives CDR1 MNHEY, CDR2 SVGEGT. CDR3 size: 18 residues. J lost 4 bases, V lost 2 bases, and 17 bases had no gene match. CDR3: CASSYDGEPGQSPYEQYF. CDR3 sequence (DNA): TGTGCCAGCAGTTACGATGGGGAACCGGGACAGTCACCTTACGAGCAGTACTTC.

The chain joins TRBV6-2 or TRBV6-3 to TRBJ2-2; the D is unclear. V lost 0 bases to trimming and J lost 11 bases, with 10 bases between them. The CDR3 is 13 residues long. Germline V CDR1 and CDR2: MNHEY, SVGEGT. CDR3: CASSYSSYGELFF. The CDR3 DNA follows: TGTGCCAGCAGTTACTCGTCCTATGGCGAGCTGTTTTTT.

This clonotype was counted at least ten times. V usage is TRBV7-2 and J usage is TRBJ2-5, with D uncertain. This CDR3 contains 12 residues. The V gene's germline CDR1 is SGHTA and CDR2 FQGNSA. The germline V and J ends were trimmed by 2 bases and 7 bases, with 8 bases remaining between them. The chain's CDR3 is CASSLPAGTQYF. The CDR3 DNA reads as TGTGCCAGCAGCTTACCGGCTGGGACCCAGTACTTC.

This clonotype was seen just once. It may be a read error: a sequence one base away is much more abundant. The V gene is TRBV12-3 or TRBV12-4, the J gene TRBJ2-3, with D perhaps matching TRBD1 or TRBD2 (6 bases each). The CDR3 length is 13 residues. Trimming removed 9 bases from V and 4 bases from J, with 14 bases in between. CDR3 sequence (DNA): TGTGCCAGTTCGGGGGCAGACGCAGATACGCAGTATTTT. Its protein product is CASSGADADTQYF.

The chain uses TRBV9 and TRBJ1-2; TRBD1 matches at 7 bases. Germline assignment: CDR1 SGDLS and CDR2 YYNGEE. There are 14 residues in the CDR3. The V and J ends lost 4 bases and 3 bases, in that order; junction bases with no gene match: 6. In DNA form, the CDR3 reads TGTGCCAGCAGCCAACAGGGGAGGGACTATGGCTACACCTTC. Translated, it gives CASSQQGRDYGYTF.

A few counts support this clonotype. The chain recombines TRBV29-1 with TRBJ2-7; D may correspond to TRBD1 or TRBD2 (5 bases each). V dropped 6 bases and J dropped 4 bases, with 10 bases sitting between them. The V gene's germline CDR1 is SQVTM and CDR2 ANQGSEA. The CDR3 has 11 amino acids. Here the CDR3 DNA reads TGCAGCGTGGGGACGGATTACGAGCAGTACTTC. Its translation is CSVGTDYEQYF.

The chain joins TRBV12-3 or TRBV12-4 to TRBJ1-2; no reliable D call. CDR3 length: 15 residues. The V and J ends lost 3 bases and 2 bases respectively, with 13 bases between them. The CDR3 loop is CASSFRGSLNYGYTF. Here the CDR3 DNA reads TGTGCCAGCAGTTTCCGCGGGTCCTTAAACTATGGCTACACCTTC.

This clonotype was detected ten times or more. DNA of the CDR3: TGTGCCAGCAGATCTCGGGACGGTAACACTGAAGCTTTCTTT. Amino acid sequence: CASRSRDGNTEAFF. This chain connects TRBV7-9 to TRBJ1-1, with D possibly being TRBD1 (5 bases). The V gene's germline CDR1 is SEHNR and CDR2 FQNEAQ (reference sequence). The length of the CDR3 is 14 residues. V gave up 6 bases and J gave up 2 bases, with 13 bases separating them.

The chain carries TRBV5-6 and TRBJ2-3, with TRBD2 matching 12 bases. The CDR3 is made up of 16 amino acids. V lost 4 bases and J lost 2; bases outside the gene matches: 5. CDR1 is SGHDT and CDR2 is YYEEEE in the germline V gene. CDR3 sequence: CASSTSGGKLTDTQYF. The CDR3, as DNA: TGTGCCAGCAGCACTAGCGGGGGGAAGCTCACAGATACGCAGTATTTT.

The rearrangement links TRBV3-1 to TRBJ2-1; 7 positions match TRBD1. The CDR3 loop spans 16 amino acids. Germline values: CDR1 LGHDT, CDR2 YNNKEL (reference sequence). V dropped 0 bases and J dropped 3; count of bases not matched to a gene: 5. The chain's CDR3 is CASSQDLGGDYNEQFF. For the CDR3, the DNA is TGTGCCAGCAGCCAAGATCTAGGGGGCGACTACAATGAGCAGTTCTTC.

The chain is built from TRBV7-4 and TRBJ1-2, with D perhaps matching TRBD1 (6 bases). Germline values: CDR1 SGHVT, CDR2 SQSDAQ. V lost 5 bases and J lost 6, with 10 bases in between. The CDR3 consists of 12 residues. CDR3 coding DNA: TGTGCCAGCAGCACCGGGGGGCATGGCTACACCTTC. Amino acid sequence: CASSTGGHGYTF.

There are a few counts of this clonotype. The genes are TRBV11-2 and TRBJ2-3; weak D call: TRBD2 (6 bases). The CDR3 consists of 14 residues. V was pared by 5 bases and J by 5 bases, with 14 bases between. The germline CDR1 and CDR2 sequences are SGHAT and FQNNGV. The CDR3 DNA reads TGTGCCAGCAGCCGGGACTGGAACCGAGATACGCAGTATTTT. Amino acid sequence: CASSRDWNRDTQYF.